The 8 T cell receptor beta chains below all came from one sample that was sequenced in a study of blood T cell repertoires in COVID-19. Clones were read by immunoSEQ multiplex PCR, and TCRdb kept only the in-frame ones, dropping some. Seen here are some 400,000 clones, roughly 90% observed once, and the top ten hold approximately 7%. Sequencing was carried out using peripheral blood. Source of these receptors: a man aged 18 to 30 with active or convalescent COVID-19.

V usage is TRBV4-3 and J usage is TRBJ1-4; a weak D match, TRBD1 (6 bases). The CDR3 loop spans 14 amino acids. The V and J ends lost 5 bases and 1 base respectively, with 8 bases between them. Germline loops: CDR1 LGHNA, CDR2 YSLEER. Here the CDR3 reads CASSEGVTNEKLFF. CDR3 nucleotides: TGCGCCAGCAGCGAGGGGGTAACTAATGAAAAACTGTTTTTT.

The chain couples TRBV9 to TRBJ2-7, with D possibly TRBD2 on 6 matching bases. The germline CDR1 and CDR2 sequences are SGDLS and YYNGEE. The V end lost 3 bases, the J end lost 1 base, and 14 bases lay between the germline ends. This CDR3 comprises 15 residues. The CDR3 loop is CASSAVGGGSYEQYF. DNA of the CDR3: TGTGCCAGCAGCGCGGTGGGGGGAGGATCCTACGAGCAGTACTTC. The full variable domain, completed using reference TRBV9 and TRBJ2-7, is DSGVTQTPKHLITATGQRVTLRCSPRSGDLSVYWYQQSLDQGLQFLIQYYNGEERAKGNILERFSAQQFPDLHSELNLSSLELGDSALYFCASSAVGGGSYEQYFGPGTRLTVT.

This chain links TRBV4-2 with TRBJ2-7; 8 bases match TRBD2. Per germline, CDR1 LGHNA and CDR2 YNFKEQ. This CDR3 is built from 15 residues. J lost 0 bases, V lost 0 bases, and 1 base had no gene match. The CDR3 region is CASSQDLAGSYEQYF. The CDR3, as DNA: TGTGCCAGCAGCCAAGATCTAGCGGGCTCCTACGAGCAGTACTTC.

Here the CDR3 DNA reads TGTGCCAGCAGTTACGCAGTGGCTAGCGCCTACAATGAGCAGTTCTTC. It specifies CASSYAVASAYNEQFF. The chain has TRBV6-2 or TRBV6-3 and TRBJ2-1; D possibly corresponds to TRBD2 (6 bases). The CDR3 length is 16 residues. Germline CDR1 MNHEY, CDR2 SVGEGT. V lost 2 bases to trimming and J lost 2 bases, with 13 bases between them.

The chain recombines TRBV5-1 with TRBJ2-5, with D maybe TRBD1 (8 bases). V was cut by 4 bases and J by 3 bases, with 13 bases left in between. CDR1 is SGHRS, CDR2 YFSETQ, per germline. This CDR3 contains 14 residues. Here the CDR3 reads CASSRTGREETQYF. The DNA of the CDR3 is TGCGCCAGCAGCAGGACAGGGAGGGAAGAGACCCAGTACTTC.

J is TRBJ2-7 and V is TRBV27; D may be TRBD2 (6 bases). Germline values: CDR1 MNHEY, CDR2 SMNVEV (reference sequence). The V end was cut by 1 base, the J end by 6 bases, with 7 bases between. This CDR3 comprises 12 residues. The CDR3 nucleotides are TGTGCCAGCAGTTTATTGGGGGGCGAGCAGTACTTC. Protein product: CASSLLGGEQYF.

This rearrangement joins TRBV4-2 to TRBJ1-3, with TRBD1 matching 7 bases. The CDR3 is 17 residues long. The V segment lost 0 bases and the J segment 5 bases; nucleotides outside the gene matches: 10. Germline V lookup: CDR1 LGHNA, CDR2 YNFKEQ. The CDR3 region has the DNA TGTGCCAGCAGCCAAGAGTACTACCAACAGGGGCGAAACACCATATATTTT. It codes for CASSQEYYQQGRNTIYF.

The chain has TRBV7-9 and TRBJ2-1; the D gene is possibly TRBD2 (5 bases). This CDR3 region has 12 residues. With 5 bases removed from V and 10 bases from J, the gap between germline ends came to 12 bases. Germline V gene lookup returns CDR1 SEHNR and CDR2 FQNEAQ (reference sequence). In DNA form, the CDR3 reads TGTGCCAGCAGCCCAGCCGGGGAGGAGCAGTTCTTC. It yields the protein CASSPAGEEQFF.